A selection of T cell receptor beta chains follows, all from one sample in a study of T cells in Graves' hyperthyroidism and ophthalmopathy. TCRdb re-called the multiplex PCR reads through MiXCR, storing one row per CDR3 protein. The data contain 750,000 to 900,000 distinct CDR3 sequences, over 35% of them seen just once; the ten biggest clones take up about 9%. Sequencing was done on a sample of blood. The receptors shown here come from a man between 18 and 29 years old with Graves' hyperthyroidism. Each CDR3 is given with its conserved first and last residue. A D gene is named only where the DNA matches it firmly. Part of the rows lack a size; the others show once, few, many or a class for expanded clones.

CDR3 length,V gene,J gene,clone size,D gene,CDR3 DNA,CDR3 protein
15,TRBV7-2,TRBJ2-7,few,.,TGTGCCAGCAGCTTCCCCGACGGTTTCACCTACGAGCAGTACTTC,CASSFPDGFTYEQYF
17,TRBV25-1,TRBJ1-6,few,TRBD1,TGTGCCAGCAGTGAGAGACAGGGGGCCTCCTATAATTCACCCCTCCACTTT,CASSERQGASYNSPLHF
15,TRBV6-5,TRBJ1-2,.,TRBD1,TGTGCCAGCAGTTATGACCCGGGACAGGGGCAAGGCTACACCTTC,CASSYDPGQGQGYTF
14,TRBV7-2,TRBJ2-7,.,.,TGTGCCAGCAGCTTTCCCCGGTACTCCTACGAGCAGTACTTC,CASSFPRYSYEQYF
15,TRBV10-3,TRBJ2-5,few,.,TGTGCCACCCTACAGGGATGGACTAAAGAAGAGACCCAGTACTTC,CATLQGWTKEETQYF
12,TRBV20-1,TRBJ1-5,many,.,TGCAGTGCTAGAGATGGGAATCAGCCCCAGCATTTT,CSARDGNQPQHF
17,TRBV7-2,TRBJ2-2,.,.,TGTGCCAGCAGCTTACAGGCTGGGGCAGGGAACACCGGGGAGCTGTTTTTT,CASSLQAGAGNTGELFF
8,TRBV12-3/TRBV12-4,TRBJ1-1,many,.,TGTGCCACCTCGCCAGCTTTCTTT,CATSPAFF
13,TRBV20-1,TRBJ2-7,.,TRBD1,TGCAGTGCTAAAGGGAAGACAGGGTACGAGCAGTACTTC,CSAKGKTGYEQYF
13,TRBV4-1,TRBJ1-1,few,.,TGCGCCAGCAGCCAAGTCAGCGGGCCTGAAGCTTTCTTT,CASSQVSGPEAFF
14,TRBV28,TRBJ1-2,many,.,TGTGCCAGCGCCCCGGACACTACTAACTATGGCTACACCTTC,CASAPDTTNYGYTF
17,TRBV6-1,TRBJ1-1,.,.,TGTGCCAGCAGTTACTCGGATAGACAGGTTCTGAACACTGAAGCTTTCTTT,CASSYSDRQVLNTEAFF
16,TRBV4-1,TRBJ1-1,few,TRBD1,TGCGCCAGCAGCCAAGCTATTACAGGGGGCCGCGCTGAAGCTTTCTTT,CASSQAITGGRAEAFF
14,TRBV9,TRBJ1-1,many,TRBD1,TGTGCCAGCAGCGAGACAGGGCCTGGGACTGAAGCTTTCTTT,CASSETGPGTEAFF
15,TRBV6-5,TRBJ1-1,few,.,TGTGCCAGCAGTTACTCGGGCACGATCTACACTGAAGCTTTCTTT,CASSYSGTIYTEAFF
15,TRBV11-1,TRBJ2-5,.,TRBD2,TGTGCCAGCAGTTTAGGACTAGCCTATGGAGAGACCCAGTACTTC,CASSLGLAYGETQYF
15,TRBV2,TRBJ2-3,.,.,TGTGCCAGCAGTGACTTTCGGCATAGCACAGATACGCAGTATTTT,CASSDFRHSTDTQYF
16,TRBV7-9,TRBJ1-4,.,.,TGTGCCAGCAGCCCCCGACTCTACCCGCAAAATGAAAAACTGTTTTTT,CASSPRLYPQNEKLFF
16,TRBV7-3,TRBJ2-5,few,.,TGTGCCAGCAGCCCCGCCGGGGCAGGGGAGCGGGAGACCCAGTACTTC,CASSPAGAGERETQYF
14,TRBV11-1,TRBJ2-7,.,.,TGTGCCAGCAGCCGGACGGGGAGCTCCTACGGGCAGTACTTC,CASSRTGSSYGQYF
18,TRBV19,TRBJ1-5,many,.,TGTGCCAGTAGTTTCCGACAACAGGGAGGTGGCAGCAATCAGCCCCAGCATTTT,CASSFRQQGGGSNQPQHF
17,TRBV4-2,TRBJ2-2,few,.,TGTGCCAGCAGCCAAGGGTTCGGCGTTACGAACACCGGGGAGCTGTTTTTT,CASSQGFGVTNTGELFF
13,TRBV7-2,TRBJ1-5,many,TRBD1,TGTGCCAGCAGCACGCAGGGGGATCAGCCCCAGCATTTT,CASSTQGDQPQHF
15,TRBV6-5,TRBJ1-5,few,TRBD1,TGTGCCAGCAGTCAACTTGGACAGGGATGGCAGCCCCAGCATTTT,CASSQLGQGWQPQHF
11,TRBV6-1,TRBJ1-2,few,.,TGTGCCAGCAGTGTAAACAATGGCTACACCTTC,CASSVNNGYTF
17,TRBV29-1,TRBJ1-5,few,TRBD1,TGCAGCGTTACTATAAACGGACAGGGCTCAGGCAATCAGCCCCAGCATTTT,CSVTINGQGSGNQPQHF
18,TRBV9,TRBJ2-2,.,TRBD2,TGTGCCAGCAGCGCCGGACTAGCGGGAGGGCCGAACACCGGGGAGCTGTTTTTT,CASSAGLAGGPNTGELFF
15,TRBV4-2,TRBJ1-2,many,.,TGTGCCAGCAGCCAAGATGTTTCGGAGTACTATGGCTACACCTTC,CASSQDVSEYYGYTF